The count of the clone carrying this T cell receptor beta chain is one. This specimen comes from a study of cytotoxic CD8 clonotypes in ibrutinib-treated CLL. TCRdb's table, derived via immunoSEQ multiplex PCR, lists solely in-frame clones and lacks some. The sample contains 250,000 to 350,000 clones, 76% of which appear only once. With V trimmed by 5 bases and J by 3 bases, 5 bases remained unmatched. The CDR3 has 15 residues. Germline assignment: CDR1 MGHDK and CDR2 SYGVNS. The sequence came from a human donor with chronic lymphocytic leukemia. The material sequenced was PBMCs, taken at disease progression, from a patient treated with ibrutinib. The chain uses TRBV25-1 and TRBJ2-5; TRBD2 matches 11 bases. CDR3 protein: CASSRPGLAEETQYF. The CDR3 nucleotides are TGTGCCAGCAGTAGACCGGGACTAGCGGAAGAGACCCAGTACTTC.